This T cell receptor beta chain is from a study of cytomegalovirus exposure and HLA in healthy donors. Study-wide context: From HLA-typed donors, an early data release held some 80 million unique TCRs.

CDR3 length: 15 amino acids. Trimming took 7 bases from V and 6 from J; bases not matched to a gene: 15. The V gene's germline CDR1 is GTSNPN and CDR2 SVGIG (reference sequence). PCR employed 60 Vbeta and 13 Jbeta primers. Sequencing was performed with immunoSEQ multiplex PCR; in TCRdb, only in-frame clones are kept and a portion is missing. This table holds tens of thousands of clones, just over 70% found once. Points from the study as a whole: Researchers had no immune exposure information except CMV serostatus available.

This clone was seen a handful of times. The target antigen is unknown. The sequencing input was PBMCs. The receptor's source is a man aged 55 to 70 in good health and CMV-seronegative. This chain joins TRBV30 and TRBJ1-2; 9 nucleotides match TRBD1. CDR3 in amino acids: CASHRDRVLLNGYTF. Here the CDR3 DNA reads TGTGCCTCACACCGGGACAGGGTCTTATTGAATGGCTACACCTTC.